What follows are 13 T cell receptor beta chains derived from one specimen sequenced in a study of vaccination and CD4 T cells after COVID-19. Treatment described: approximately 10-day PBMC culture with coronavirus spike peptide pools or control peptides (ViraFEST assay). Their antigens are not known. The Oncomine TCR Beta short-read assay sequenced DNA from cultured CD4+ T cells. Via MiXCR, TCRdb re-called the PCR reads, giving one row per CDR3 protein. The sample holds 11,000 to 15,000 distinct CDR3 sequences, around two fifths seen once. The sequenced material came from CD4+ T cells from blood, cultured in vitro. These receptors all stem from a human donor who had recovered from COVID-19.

CDR3 DNA: TGTGCCAGCAGCTTGGGACAGGGTCACAATCAGCCCCAGCATTTT. Protein: CASSLGQGHNQPQHF. This chain joins TRBV5-8 and TRBJ1-5; 7 nucleotides agree with TRBD1. Germline V gives CDR1 SGHTS, CDR2 YDEGEE. The CDR3 has 15 amino acids. J lost 3 bases, V lost 0 bases, and 3 bases had no gene match.

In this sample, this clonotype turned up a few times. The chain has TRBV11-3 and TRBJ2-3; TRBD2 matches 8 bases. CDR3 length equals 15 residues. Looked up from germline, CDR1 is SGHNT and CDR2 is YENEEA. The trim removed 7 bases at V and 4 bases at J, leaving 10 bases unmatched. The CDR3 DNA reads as TGTGCCAGCACCCCCGCGGGGGGTGGCGCAGATACGCAGTATTTT. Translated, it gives CASTPAGGGADTQYF.

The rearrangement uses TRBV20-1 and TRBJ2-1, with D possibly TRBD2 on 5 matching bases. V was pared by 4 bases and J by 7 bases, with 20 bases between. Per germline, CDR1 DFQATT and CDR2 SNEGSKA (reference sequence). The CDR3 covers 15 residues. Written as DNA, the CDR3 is TGCAGTGCTACCGACGCGGGTCTAGTCGGGAATGAGCAGTTCTTC. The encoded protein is CSATDAGLVGNEQFF.

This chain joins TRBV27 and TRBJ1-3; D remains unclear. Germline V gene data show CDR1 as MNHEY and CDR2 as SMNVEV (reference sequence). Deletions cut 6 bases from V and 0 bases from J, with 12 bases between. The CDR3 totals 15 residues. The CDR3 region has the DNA TGTGCCAGCAGGGGAATCACAGACTCTGGAAACACCATATATTTT. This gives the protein CASRGITDSGNTIYF.

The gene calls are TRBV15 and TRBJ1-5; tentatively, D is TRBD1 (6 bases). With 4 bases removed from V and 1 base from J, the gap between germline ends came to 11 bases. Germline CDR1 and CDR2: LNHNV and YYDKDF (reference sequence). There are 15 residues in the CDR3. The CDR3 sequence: CATSIGRGSNQPQHF. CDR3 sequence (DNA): TGTGCCACCAGCATCGGCAGGGGCAGCAATCAGCCCCAGCATTTT.

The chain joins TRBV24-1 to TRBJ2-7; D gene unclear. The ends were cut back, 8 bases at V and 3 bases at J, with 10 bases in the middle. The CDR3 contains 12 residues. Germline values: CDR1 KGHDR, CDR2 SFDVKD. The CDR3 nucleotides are TGTGCCACCACCGCACAGATCTACGAGCAGTACTTC. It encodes CATTAQIYEQYF.

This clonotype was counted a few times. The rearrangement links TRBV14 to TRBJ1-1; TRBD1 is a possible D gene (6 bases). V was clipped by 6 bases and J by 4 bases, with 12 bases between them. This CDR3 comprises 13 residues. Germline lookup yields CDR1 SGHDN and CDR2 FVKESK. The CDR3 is CASRKSRGTEAFF. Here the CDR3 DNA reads TGTGCCAGCAGAAAGAGCAGGGGCACTGAAGCTTTCTTT. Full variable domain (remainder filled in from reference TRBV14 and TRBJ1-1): EAGVTQFPSHSVIEKGQTVTLRCDPISGHDNLYWYRRVMGKEIKFLLHFVKESKQDESGMPNNRFLAERTGGTYSTLKVQPAELEDSGVYFCASRKSRGTEAFFGQGTRLTVV.

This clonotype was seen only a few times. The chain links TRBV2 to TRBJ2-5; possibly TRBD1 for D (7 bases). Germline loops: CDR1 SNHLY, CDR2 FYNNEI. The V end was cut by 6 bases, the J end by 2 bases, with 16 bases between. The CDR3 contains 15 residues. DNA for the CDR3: TGTGCCAGCAGCGGAGGGGGCGCGGTTCAAGAGACCCAGTACTTC. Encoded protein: CASSGGGAVQETQYF.

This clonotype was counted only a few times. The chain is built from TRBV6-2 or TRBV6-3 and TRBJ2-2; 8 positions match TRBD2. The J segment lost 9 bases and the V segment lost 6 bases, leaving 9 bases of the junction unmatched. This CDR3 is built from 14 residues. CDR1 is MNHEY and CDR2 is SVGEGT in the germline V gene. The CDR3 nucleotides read TGTGCCAGCAGCAGCGGGGGCCACCACCGGGAGCTGTTTTTT. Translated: CASSSGGHHRELFF.

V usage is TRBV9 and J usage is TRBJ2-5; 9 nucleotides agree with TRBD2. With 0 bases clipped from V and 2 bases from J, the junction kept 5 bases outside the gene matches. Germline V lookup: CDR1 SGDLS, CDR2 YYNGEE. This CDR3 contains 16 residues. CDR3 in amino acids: CASSVGRAGGQETQYF. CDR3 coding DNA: TGTGCCAGCAGCGTAGGAAGAGCGGGGGGACAAGAGACCCAGTACTTC.

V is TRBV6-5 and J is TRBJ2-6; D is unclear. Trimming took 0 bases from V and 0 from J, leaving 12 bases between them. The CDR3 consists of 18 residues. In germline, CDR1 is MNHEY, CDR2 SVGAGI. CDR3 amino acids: CASSYSLPGSSGANVLTF. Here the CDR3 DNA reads TGTGCCAGCAGTTACTCGCTCCCAGGCAGCTCTGGGGCCAACGTCCTGACTTTC.

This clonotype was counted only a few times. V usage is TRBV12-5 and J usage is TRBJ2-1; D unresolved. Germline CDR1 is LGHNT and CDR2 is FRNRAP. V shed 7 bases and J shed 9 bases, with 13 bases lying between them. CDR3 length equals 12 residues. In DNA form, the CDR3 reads TGTGCTAGTGCCCTCCCCGAGGCTGAGCAGTTCTTC. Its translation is CASALPEAEQFF.

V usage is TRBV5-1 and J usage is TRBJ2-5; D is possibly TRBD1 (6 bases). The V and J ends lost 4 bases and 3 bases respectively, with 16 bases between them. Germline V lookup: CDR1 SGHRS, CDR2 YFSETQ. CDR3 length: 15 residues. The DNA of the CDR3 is TGCGCCAGCAGCAAGACAGGTTGGGGTGAAGAGACCCAGTACTTC. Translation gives CASSKTGWGEETQYF.